This TCR beta chain was captured in a study of T cell changes during pregnancy in multiple sclerosis. The method was immunoSEQ multiplex PCR; TCRdb's version includes in-frame clones alone and lacks a portion of them. This table has about 68,000 clones, about nine tenths appearing once. The source material was peripheral blood, sampled in the third trimester of pregnancy. The source is a female donor with multiple sclerosis, enrolled in a pregnancy study.

The CDR3 loop reads CASNPLDRGLETQYF. In nucleotides, the CDR3 is TGTGCCAGCAATCCGCTCGACAGGGGGCTGGAGACCCAGTACTTC. V and J are TRBV6-6 and TRBJ2-5, with 10 bases that match TRBD1. V lost 7 bases to trimming and J lost 5 bases; unmatched junction nucleotides: 10. CDR1 MNHNY and CDR2 SVGAGI come from the germline V gene (reference sequence). The CDR3 extends over 15 amino acids.